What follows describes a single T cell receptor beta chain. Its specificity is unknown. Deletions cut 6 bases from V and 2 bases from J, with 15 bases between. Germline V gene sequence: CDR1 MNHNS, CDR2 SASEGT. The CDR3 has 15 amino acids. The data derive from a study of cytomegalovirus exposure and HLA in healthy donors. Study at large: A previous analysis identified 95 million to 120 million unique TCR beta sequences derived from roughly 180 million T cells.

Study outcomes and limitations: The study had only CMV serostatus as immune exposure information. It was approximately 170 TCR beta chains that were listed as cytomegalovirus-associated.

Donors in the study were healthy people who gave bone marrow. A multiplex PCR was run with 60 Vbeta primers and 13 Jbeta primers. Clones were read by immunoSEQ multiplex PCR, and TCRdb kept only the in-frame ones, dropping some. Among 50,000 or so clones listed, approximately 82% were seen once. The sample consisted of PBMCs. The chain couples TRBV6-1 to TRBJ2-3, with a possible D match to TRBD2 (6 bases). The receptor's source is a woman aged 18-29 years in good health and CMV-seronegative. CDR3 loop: CASRGGVGDTDTQYF. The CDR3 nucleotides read TGTGCCAGCAGGGGGGGTGTGGGGGACACAGATACGCAGTATTTT.